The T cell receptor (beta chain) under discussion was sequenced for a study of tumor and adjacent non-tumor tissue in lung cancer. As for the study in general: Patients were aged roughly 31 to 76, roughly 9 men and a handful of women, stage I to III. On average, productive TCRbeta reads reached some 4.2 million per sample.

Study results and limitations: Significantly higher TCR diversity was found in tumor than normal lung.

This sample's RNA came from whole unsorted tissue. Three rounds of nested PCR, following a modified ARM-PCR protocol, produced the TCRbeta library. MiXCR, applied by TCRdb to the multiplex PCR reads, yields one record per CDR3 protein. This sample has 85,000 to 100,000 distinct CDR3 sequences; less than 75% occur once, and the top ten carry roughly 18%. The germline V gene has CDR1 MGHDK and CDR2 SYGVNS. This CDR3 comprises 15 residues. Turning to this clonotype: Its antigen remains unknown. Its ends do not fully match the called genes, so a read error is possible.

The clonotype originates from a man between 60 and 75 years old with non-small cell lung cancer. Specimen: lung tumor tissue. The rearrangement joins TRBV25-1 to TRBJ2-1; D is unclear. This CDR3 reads CASSDSFRSYIEQFF. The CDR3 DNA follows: TGTGCCAGCAGTGATTCCTTCAGATCCTACATTGAGCAGTTCTTC.